The 21 T cell receptor beta chains given below trace back to one sample, sequenced in a study of blood T cell repertoires in COVID-19. The protocol was immunoSEQ multiplex PCR, while the TCRdb copy is restricted to in-frame clones and leaves out a portion. The table shows more than 95,000 clones, with over 80% occurring only once. Sequencing was carried out using peripheral blood. The receptors originated from a man between 50 and 59 years old with acute or convalescent COVID-19.

This CDR3 reads CASSGDRGPKGGYTF. The CDR3, as DNA: TGTGCCAGCAGCGGGGACAGGGGGCCGAAGGGTGGCTACACCTTC. The chain recombines TRBV9 with TRBJ1-2; 12 nucleotides line up with TRBD1. There are 15 residues in the CDR3. From germline, CDR1 is SGDLS and CDR2 YYNGEE. V lost 3 bases to trimming and J lost 7 bases; unmatched junction nucleotides: 7.

This chain's CDR3 is CASSQGLAGGELFF. In DNA form, the CDR3 reads TGCGCCAGCAGCCAGGGACTAGCAGGCGGGGAGCTGTTTTTT. This chain joins TRBV5-1 and TRBJ2-2, with 9 bases that match TRBD2. The germline CDR1 and CDR2 sequences are SGHRS and YFSETQ. Unmatched junction bases numbered 5, after V lost 4 bases and J lost 7 bases. The CDR3 sequence is 14 residues long.

V and J are TRBV6-5 and TRBJ1-2; tentatively, D is TRBD1 (6 bases). V gave up 10 bases and J gave up 5 bases, with 20 bases separating them. The CDR3 consists of 14 residues. Germline values: CDR1 MNHEY, CDR2 SVGAGI. The CDR3, as DNA: TGTGCCACCAAAATAACAGGGCCGGGGTATGGCTACACCTTC. Its translation: CATKITGPGYGYTF.

This clone showed up just once. The chain recombines TRBV25-1 with TRBJ1-2, with D unresolved. This CDR3 region has 13 residues. V lost 4 bases and J 4 bases, leaving 10 bases between the germline ends. Germline V gene sequence: CDR1 MGHDK, CDR2 SYGVNS. The CDR3 region has the DNA TGTGCCAGCAGTGGAGGCAGTATCTATGGCTACACCTTC. Translating it yields CASSGGSIYGYTF.

The chain couples TRBV5-4 to TRBJ1-1, with 7 bases identical to TRBD1. The CDR3 loop spans 17 amino acids. Germline CDR1 SGHNT, CDR2 YYREEE (reference sequence). V trimming: 0 bases; J trimming: 0 bases; junction bases outside the gene matches: 8. This CDR3 is CASSLVPTGPVNTEAFF. CDR3 sequence (DNA): TGTGCCAGCAGCTTGGTCCCGACAGGGCCAGTGAACACTGAAGCTTTCTTT.

In this sample, this clone turned up once. The V gene is TRBV19, the J gene TRBJ1-3; 7 bases are shared with TRBD1. Germline V lookup: CDR1 LNHDA, CDR2 SQIVND (reference sequence). CDR3 size: 15 residues. The trim removed 5 bases at V and 4 bases at J, leaving 8 bases unmatched. The CDR3 is CASSVDRARGNTIYF. As DNA, the CDR3 is TGTGCCAGTAGTGTCGACAGGGCTAGAGGAAACACCATATATTTT. Full variable domain (remainder filled in from reference TRBV19 and TRBJ1-3): DGGITQSPKYLFRKEGQNVTLSCEQNLNHDAMYWYRQDPGQGLRLIYYSQIVNDFQKGDIAEGYSVSREKKESFPLTVTSAQKNPTAFYLCASSVDRARGNTIYFGEGSWLTVV.

V and J are TRBV28 and TRBJ1-6; D uncertain. Trimming stripped 3 bases from V and 5 bases from J, with 8 bases between. CDR3 length: 14 residues. CDR1 is MDHEN, CDR2 SYDVKM, per germline. The CDR3 is CASSFFSDNSPLHF. The CDR3 DNA follows: TGTGCCAGCAGTTTTTTCAGTGATAATTCACCCCTCCACTTT.

The rearrangement links TRBV2 to TRBJ1-1; D is ambiguous. The CDR3 spans 15 residues. Germline values: CDR1 SNHLY, CDR2 FYNNEI. Trimming took off 7 bases at V and 10 bases at J, with 25 bases between the two ends. The CDR3 nucleotides read TGTGCCAGCACCAAAGACACTCCCGGCCCCCTTGGAGCTTTCTTT. Its translation is CASTKDTPGPLGAFF. Full variable domain (outside the CDR3, taken from reference TRBV2 and TRBJ1-1): EPEVTQTPSHQVTQMGQEVILRCVPISNHLYFYWYRQILGQKVEFLVSFYNNEISEKSEIFDDQFSVERPDGSNFTLKIRSTKLEDSAMYFCASTKDTPGPLGAFFGQGTRLTVV.

This chain joins TRBV4-1 and TRBJ2-7, with 16 nucleotides matching TRBD2. The CDR3 has 16 residues. Looked up from germline, CDR1 is MGHRA and CDR2 is YSYEKL. V was pared by 4 bases and J by 6 bases, with 6 bases of the junction left unmatched. CDR3 in DNA: TGCGCCAGCAGCCCCCCGGGACTAGCGGGAGGGGGCGAGCAGTACTTC. Its protein product is CASSPPGLAGGGEQYF.

Written as DNA, the CDR3 is TGCGCCCAACGGGGGAGAGGTAATTCACCCCTCCACTTT. This translates into CAQRGRGNSPLHF. The rearrangement links TRBV23-1 to TRBJ1-6; D might be TRBD1 (5 bases). TRBV23-1 is an ORF, and what it does is uncertain. This CDR3 spans 13 amino acids. The V gene lost 11 bases and the J gene lost 6 bases, with 14 bases spanning the gap.

This clone was observed once. The chain combines TRBV6-1 with TRBJ2-7, with 12 bases fitting TRBD1. Per germline, CDR1 MNHNS and CDR2 SASEGT. The trim removed 2 bases at V and 5 bases at J, leaving 13 bases unmatched. The length of the CDR3 is 18 residues. CDR3 in amino acids: CASSERHSGTGGGNEQYF. CDR3 in DNA: TGTGCCAGCAGTGAACGCCACTCGGGGACAGGGGGCGGAAACGAGCAGTACTTC.

This sequence joins TRBV18 and TRBJ1-3; 7 nucleotides match TRBD1. V shed 0 bases and J 0 bases; nucleotides not matched to a gene: 2. CDR3 size: 16 residues. Per germline, CDR1 KGHSH and CDR2 LQKENI. The CDR3 loop reads CASSPPQGPSGNTIYF. CDR3 nucleotide sequence: TGTGCCAGCTCACCACCACAGGGGCCCTCTGGAAACACCATATATTTT.

The chain recombines TRBV6-6 with TRBJ2-3, with 16 bases that match TRBD2. The CDR3 loop spans 17 amino acids. V lost 5 bases, J lost 5 bases, and 7 bases stayed unmatched. CDR1 is MNHNY and CDR2 is SVGAGI in the germline V gene (reference sequence). The CDR3 spells CASSPGLAGGPGDTQYF. The CDR3 coding sequence is TGTGCCAGCAGTCCGGGACTAGCGGGAGGGCCGGGAGATACGCAGTATTTT.

This chain connects TRBV5-4 to TRBJ2-2, with TRBD2 as a possible D gene (6 bases). The V gene's germline CDR1 is SGHNT and CDR2 YYREEE (reference sequence). The CDR3 runs 15 residues. Trimming took off 5 bases at V and 6 bases at J, with 17 bases between the two ends. As DNA, the CDR3 is TGTGCCAGCAGTATAGAGCCCTCTAGCGCCGGGGAGCTGTTTTTT. Translating it yields CASSIEPSSAGELFF.

CDR3 nucleotide sequence: TGTGCCAGCGCAAGACAGGCGTCCTACGAGCAGTACTTC. The encoded protein is CASARQASYEQYF. This chain connects TRBV2 to TRBJ2-7; D may be TRBD1 (6 bases). The ends were cut back, 8 bases at V and 1 base at J, with 12 bases in the middle. Germline CDR1 is SNHLY and CDR2 is FYNNEI. The CDR3 contains 13 residues.

The V and J genes are TRBV19 and TRBJ2-7; 8 nucleotides match TRBD1. The germline gives CDR1 LNHDA, CDR2 SQIVND (reference sequence). The V segment lost 5 bases and the J segment 4 bases; nucleotides outside the gene matches: 4. This CDR3 comprises 13 residues. For the CDR3, the DNA is TGTGCCAGTAGTCTAGGACAGGGATACGAGCAGTACTTC. It is translated as CASSLGQGYEQYF.

V usage is TRBV7-9 and J usage is TRBJ1-6, with D unclear. V was cut by 2 bases and J by 6 bases, with 8 bases left in between. The CDR3 has 14 residues. In germline, CDR1 is SEHNR, CDR2 FQNEAQ (reference sequence). CDR3 sequence (DNA): TGTGCCAGCAGCTTATCACTTCGTAATTCACCCCTCCACTTT. Its protein is CASSLSLRNSPLHF.

V is TRBV24-1 and J is TRBJ2-1, with D perhaps matching TRBD2 (5 bases). The CDR3 spans 13 residues. Trimming removed 5 bases from V and 6 bases from J, with 10 bases in between. CDR1 and CDR2 from the germline V gene are KGHDR and SFDVKD. The CDR3 bases are TGTGCCACCAGTGTGAGACTATTCAATGAGCAGTTCTTC. Amino acid sequence: CATSVRLFNEQFF.

In its sample, this clone was seen once. This chain uses TRBV7-6 with TRBJ2-3; 9 bases line up with TRBD1. The CDR3 sequence is 15 residues long. Per the germline V gene, CDR1 is SGHVS and CDR2 is FNYEAQ. V was pared by 4 bases and J by 5 bases, with 7 bases of the junction left unmatched. The CDR3 nucleotides are TGTGCCAGCAGCTGGGGACAGGGTGAGGGAGATACGCAGTATTTT. This translates into CASSWGQGEGDTQYF.

This clone was found once. This chain joins TRBV27 and TRBJ1-6; D call uncertain. This CDR3 spans 16 amino acids. V shed 2 bases and J shed 5 bases, with 13 bases lying between them. CDR1 and CDR2 (germline): MNHEY, SMNVEV (reference sequence). The chain's CDR3 is CASSLRDTANNSPLHF. In nucleotides, the CDR3 is TGTGCCAGCAGTTTACGCGACACCGCAAATAATTCACCCCTCCACTTT.

The chain couples TRBV10-2 to TRBJ2-5; maybe TRBD2 (5 bases). The CDR3 consists of 13 residues. Trimming removed 3 bases at V and 7 bases at J, with 12 bases between. Per the germline V gene, CDR1 is WSHSY and CDR2 is SAAADI. The CDR3 loop is CASSDRQEGTQYF. In nucleotides, the CDR3 is TGCGCCAGCAGTGACAGACAAGAGGGGACCCAGTACTTC.